The clone carrying this TCR beta chain was observed a handful of times. Antigen: not known. Germline V gene data show CDR1 as SGDLS and CDR2 as YYNGEE. The V end lost 1 base, the J end lost 7 bases, and 15 bases lay between the germline ends. The CDR3 is 15 residues long. The source of the sample is a study of glioma-infiltrating T cells. Study-wide results and caveats: Non-neoplastic patients had below-expected tissue-blood divergence, while all gliomas exceeded expectation.

TCR alpha and beta CDR3 regions were amplified from RNA using iRepertoire nested multiplex PCR. Input was roughly 100-450 ng of tissue mRNA or PBMC total RNA. In TCRdb, the multiplex PCR reads were re-called with MiXCR into one record per CDR3 protein. The table records tens of thousands of distinct CDR3 sequences, about 40% of them present only once. The TCR was taken from a human donor with low-grade glioma or glioblastoma, undergoing nonglioma brain surgery, or in good health (not recorded which). V usage is TRBV9 and J usage is TRBJ2-1, with D unclear. What was sequenced was glioma tissue, nonneoplastic brain tissue, or PBMCs (not recorded which). CDR3 nucleotides: TGTGCCAGCAGCGTAAACTTGGGTCTGGAAAATGAGCAGTTCTTC. It yields the protein CASSVNLGLENEQFF. The full variable domain, in which reference TRBV9 and TRBJ2-1 provide the parts outside the CDR3, is DSGVTQTPKHLITATGQRVTLRCSPRSGDLSVYWYQQSLDQGLQFLIQYYNGEERAKGNILERFSAQQFPDLHSELNLSSLELGDSALYFCASSVNLGLENEQFFGPGTRLTVL.